These T cell receptor beta chains were read from a single sample in a study of shared clonotypes between healthy human individuals. Here immunoSEQ multiplex PCR was the method, and the copy in TCRdb shows in-frame clones only, minus some. The profile covers about 470,000 clones, with 70% to 80% appearing a single time and approximately 13% taken by the ten largest. The sequencing input was PBMCs. Receptors originate from a woman in her forties in good health. Some clones in this sample may be carry-over from other donors' samples. Each CDR3 is given with its conserved first and last residue. A D gene is named only where the DNA matches it firmly. For some rows the clone size is stated as once, few or many, or as a class when expanded; others skip it.

>TRBV30|-|once|TRBJ1-2
CAWSGGSGYGYTF
TGTGCCTGGAGCGGGGGGTCGGGCTATGGCTACACCTTC
>TRBV7-9|-|once|TRBJ1-3
CASSLVVNTIYF
TGTGCCAGCAGCTTAGTGGTAAACACCATATATTTT
>TRBV6-5|-|-|TRBJ2-3
CASSSRGTVPTDTQYF
TGTGCCAGCAGTTCTAGGGGTACGGTTCCCACAGATACGCAGTATTTT
>TRBV11-2|-|-|TRBJ2-7
CASSYGTRSSYEQYF
TGTGCCAGCAGCTATGGGACTCGGAGCTCCTACGAGCAGTACTTC
>TRBV10-3|TRBD1|-|TRBJ2-7
CAISRQGAYEQYF
TGTGCCATCAGCCGACAGGGGGCGTACGAGCAGTACTTC
>TRBV19|-|once|TRBJ2-7
CASLPGTRRGYEQYF
TGTGCCAGCCTTCCCGGGACACGGAGAGGCTACGAGCAGTACTTC
>TRBV6-5|TRBD2|once|TRBJ2-7
CASSLLAGGAYEQYF
TGTGCCAGCAGCCTCTTAGCGGGAGGTGCGTACGAGCAGTACTTC
>TRBV7-9|TRBD2|-|TRBJ2-1
CASSPASGANNEQFF
TGTGCCAGCAGCCCCGCTAGCGGGGCGAACAATGAGCAGTTCTTC
>TRBV28|-|-|TRBJ1-4
CASSRFVGTTNEKLFF
TGTGCCAGCAGCCGGTTTGTAGGAACAACTAATGAAAAACTGTTTTTT
>TRBV28|TRBD2|-|TRBJ2-2
CASSSGTSGYTGELFF
TGTGCCAGCAGCTCCGGGACTAGCGGATACACCGGGGAGCTGTTTTTT
>TRBV7-6|TRBD2|-|TRBJ2-7
CASSTRTSSFSYEQYF
TGTGCCAGCAGCACTCGGACTAGCTCTTTCTCCTACGAGCAGTACTTC
>TRBV6-5|TRBD2|-|TRBJ2-7
CASSASGTSTYEQYF
TGTGCCAGCAGCGCATCCGGGACTAGCACCTACGAGCAGTACTTC
>TRBV5-1|TRBD1|many|TRBJ1-1
CASSERQGLNTEAFF
TGCGCCAGCAGCGAACGACAGGGGTTGAACACTGAAGCTTTCTTT
>TRBV6-5|TRBD1|-|TRBJ2-5
CASERTGAKTQYF
TGTGCCAGCGAGCGGACAGGGGCGAAGACCCAGTACTTC
>TRBV2|TRBD2|-|TRBJ2-1
CASSDSRRGTEQFF
TGTGCCAGCAGTGATTCGAGGCGGGGGACTGAGCAGTTCTTC
>TRBV7-8|TRBD2|few|TRBJ2-1
CASSSILGGRASSSYNEQFF
TGTGCCAGCAGCTCCATTCTTGGCGGGAGGGCCTCCAGCTCCTACAATGAGCAGTTCTTC
>TRBV4-3|TRBD1|-|TRBJ2-7
CASSLSDRDGYEQYF
TGCGCCAGCAGCCTATCGGACAGGGACGGCTACGAGCAGTACTTC
>TRBV5-3|-|-|TRBJ2-7
CARSSPADYEQYF
TGTGCCAGAAGCTCACCGGCCGATTACGAGCAGTACTTC
>TRBV5-4|-|-|TRBJ1-1
CASSPGGVEYTEAFF
TGTGCCAGCAGCCCGGGAGGGGTCGAGTACACTGAAGCTTTCTTT
>TRBV7-9|-|-|TRBJ2-3
CASSPSAGQVGDTQYF
TGTGCCAGCAGCCCAAGTGCGGGGCAGGTGGGGGATACGCAGTATTTT
>TRBV28|-|once|TRBJ1-2
CASSLPGSPYGYTF
TGTGCCAGCAGTTTACCAGGGTCCCCCTATGGCTACACCTTC
>TRBV13|TRBD2|-|TRBJ2-1
CASSLGASGSNEQFF
TGTGCCAGCAGCTTAGGGGCTAGCGGGAGTAATGAGCAGTTCTTC
>TRBV4-1|-|-|TRBJ2-5
CASSRGWRGETQYF
TGCGCCAGCAGCCGCGGGTGGAGGGGAGAGACCCAGTACTTC
>TRBV15|-|-|TRBJ1-3
CATSRTSEGNTIYF
TGTGCCACCAGCAGAACCTCCGAGGGAAACACCATATATTTT
>TRBV28|TRBD2|-|TRBJ2-1
CASRGLAYEVGNEQFF
TGTGCCAGCAGGGGACTAGCGTACGAGGTAGGCAATGAGCAGTTCTTC
>TRBV5-4|TRBD2|-|TRBJ2-5
CASKPGLALQETQYF
TGTGCCAGCAAACCGGGACTAGCATTACAAGAGACCCAGTACTTC
>TRBV7-3|-|-|TRBJ1-1
CASSQSLGTKAFF
TGTGCCAGCAGTCAATCGCTCGGAACTAAAGCTTTCTTT
>TRBV10-3|-|-|TRBJ2-5
CAAGVFQETQYF
TGTGCCGCCGGGGTTTTCCAAGAGACCCAGTACTTC
>TRBV11-3|TRBD2|-|TRBJ2-1
CASSLNSREGDEQFF
TGTGCCAGCAGCTTAAATTCCCGGGAGGGCGATGAGCAGTTCTTC
>TRBV9|-|-|TRBJ2-7
CASSASQGPSYEQYF
TGTGCCAGCAGCGCGAGTCAGGGACCGTCCTACGAGCAGTACTTC
>TRBV19|-|-|TRBJ2-2
CASNDRPNTGELFF
TGTGCCAGTAATGACAGACCGAACACCGGGGAGCTGTTTTTT
>TRBV5-6|-|-|TRBJ1-2
CASSLWGGDLYGYTF
TGTGCCAGCAGCCTGTGGGGAGGCGACCTCTATGGCTACACCTTC
>TRBV5-1|TRBD2|-|TRBJ2-7
CASSPLGGTYEQYF
TGCGCCAGCAGCCCCTTGGGGGGGACCTACGAGCAGTACTTC
>TRBV7-3|-|-|TRBJ2-7
CASSPNGRGGEQYF
TGTGCCAGCAGCCCGAATGGGAGAGGGGGCGAGCAGTACTTC
>TRBV6-6|-|-|TRBJ1-1
CASRDNRDTEAFF
TGTGCCAGCAGAGACAATAGGGACACTGAAGCTTTCTTT
>TRBV27|TRBD1|few|TRBJ2-1
CASNPDRPGNEQFF
TGTGCCAGCAACCCGGACAGGCCGGGCAATGAGCAGTTCTTC
>TRBV11-2|-|once|TRBJ1-2
CASSLGEGYSYGYTF
TGTGCCAGCAGCTTAGGGGAGGGTTACTCCTATGGCTACACCTTC
>TRBV5-1|TRBD2|once|TRBJ2-1
CASSLGLDNEQFF
TGCGCCAGCAGCTTAGGACTAGACAATGAGCAGTTCTTC
>TRBV10-3|-|-|TRBJ2-7
CAISENPPGHRSYEQYF
TGTGCCATCAGTGAGAATCCTCCGGGGCATCGCTCTTACGAGCAGTACTTC
>TRBV2|-|-|TRBJ2-5
CASRMETQYF
TGTGCCAGCAGGATGGAGACCCAGTACTTC
>TRBV28|-|-|TRBJ1-4
CASSSGTVSEKLFF
TGTGCCAGTAGTTCCGGGACCGTCAGCGAAAAACTGTTTTTT